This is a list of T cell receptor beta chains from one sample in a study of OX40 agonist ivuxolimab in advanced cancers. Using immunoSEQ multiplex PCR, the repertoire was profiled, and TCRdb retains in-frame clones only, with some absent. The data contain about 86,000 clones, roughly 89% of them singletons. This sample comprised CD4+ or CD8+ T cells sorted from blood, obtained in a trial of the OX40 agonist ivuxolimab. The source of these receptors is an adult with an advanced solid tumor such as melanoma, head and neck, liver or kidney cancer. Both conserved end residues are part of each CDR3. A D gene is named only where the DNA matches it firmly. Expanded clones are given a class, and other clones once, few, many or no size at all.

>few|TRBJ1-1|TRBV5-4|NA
CASSLRTSPGGAFF
TGTGCCAGCAGCTTGCGGACTTCCCCGGGGGGAGCTTTCTTT
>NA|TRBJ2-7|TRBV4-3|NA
CASSPGGGRSYEQYF
TGCGCCAGCAGCCCAGGGGGCGGGAGGTCCTACGAGCAGTACTTC
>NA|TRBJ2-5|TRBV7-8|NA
CASSSFTGSEETQYF
TGTGCCAGCAGCTCGTTTACAGGGTCTGAAGAGACCCAGTACTTC
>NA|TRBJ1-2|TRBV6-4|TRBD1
CASSEMPGQGHYTF
TGTGCCAGCAGTGAAATGCCGGGACAGGGACATTACACCTTC
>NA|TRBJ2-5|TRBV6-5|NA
CASRPHVMETQYF
TGTGCCAGCAGGCCCCACGTGATGGAGACCCAGTACTTC
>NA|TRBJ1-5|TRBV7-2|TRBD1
CASSLDRGNQPQHF
TGTGCCAGCAGCTTAGACAGGGGGAATCAGCCCCAGCATTTT
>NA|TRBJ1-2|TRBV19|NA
CASRDMGAGARGYTF
TGTGCCAGTAGGGACATGGGGGCTGGAGCCAGAGGCTACACCTTC
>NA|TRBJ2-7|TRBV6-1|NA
CASSISYEQYF
TGTGCCAGCAGCATCTCCTACGAGCAGTACTTC
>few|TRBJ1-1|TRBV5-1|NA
CASSAQIMNTEAFF
TGCGCCAGCAGCGCCCAGATAATGAACACTGAAGCTTTCTTT
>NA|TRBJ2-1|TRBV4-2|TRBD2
CASSQVGTSGVRNEQFF
TGTGCCAGCAGCCAAGTGGGGACTAGCGGGGTGAGGAATGAGCAGTTCTTC
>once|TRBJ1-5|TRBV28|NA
CASSLIGREYNQPQHF
TGTGCCAGCAGTTTGATCGGCAGGGAGTACAATCAGCCCCAGCATTTT
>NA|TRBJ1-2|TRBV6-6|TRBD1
CASSWDRGYGYTF
TGTGCCAGCAGTTGGGACAGGGGGTATGGCTACACCTTC
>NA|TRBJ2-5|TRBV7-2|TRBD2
CASSRNAGGEETQYF
TGTGCCAGCAGCCGCAATGCGGGGGGGGAGGAGACCCAGTACTTC
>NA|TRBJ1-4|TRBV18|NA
CASSRRQATNEKLFF
TGTGCCAGCTCACGCAGACAGGCGACTAATGAAAAACTGTTTTTT
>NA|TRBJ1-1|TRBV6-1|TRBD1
CASSPQGGTEAFF
TGTGCCAGCAGTCCTCAGGGGGGGACTGAAGCTTTCTTT
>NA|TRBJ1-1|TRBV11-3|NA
CASSANRNTEAFF
TGTGCCAGCAGCGCCAACAGGAACACTGAAGCTTTCTTT
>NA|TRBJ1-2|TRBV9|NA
CASSVGSGAGGYTF
TGTGCCAGCAGCGTAGGGTCCGGAGCTGGTGGCTACACCTTC
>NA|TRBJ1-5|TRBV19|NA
CASTLRGERSNQPQHF
TGTGCCAGTACCCTACGGGGGGAACGAAGCAATCAGCCCCAGCATTTT
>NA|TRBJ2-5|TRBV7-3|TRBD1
CASSPRTGGRETQYF
TGTGCCAGCAGCCCTCGGACAGGGGGCAGAGAGACCCAGTACTTC
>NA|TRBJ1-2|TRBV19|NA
CASRGSRAATSNYGYTF
TGTGCCAGTAGGGGATCTCGAGCCGCGACTTCTAACTATGGCTACACCTTC
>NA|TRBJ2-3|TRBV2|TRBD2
CASSALAGGTDTQYF
TGTGCCAGCAGTGCCCTAGCGGGGGGCACAGATACGCAGTATTTT
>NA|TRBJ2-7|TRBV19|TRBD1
CASSIFSGGAYEQYF
TGTGCCAGTAGTATCTTTTCAGGGGGTGCCTACGAGCAGTACTTC
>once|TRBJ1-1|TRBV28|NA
CASSSSGLNTEAFF
TGTGCCAGCAGTTCCAGCGGATTGAACACTGAAGCTTTCTTT
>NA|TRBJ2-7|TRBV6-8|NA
CASIEVAGTGEGSYEQYF
TGTGCCAGCATCGAGGTGGCAGGCACAGGTGAGGGGTCCTACGAGCAGTACTTC
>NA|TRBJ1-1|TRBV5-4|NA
CASSRSIREMNTEAFF
TGTGCCAGCAGTCGCTCGATTAGAGAAATGAACACTGAAGCTTTCTTT
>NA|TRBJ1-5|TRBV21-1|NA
CASSNYGRDQPQHF
TGTGCCAGCAGCAACTACGGGAGAGATCAGCCCCAGCATTTT
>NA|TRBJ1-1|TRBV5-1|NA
CASSWALRSNTEAFF
TGCGCCAGCAGCTGGGCTCTGCGGTCGAACACTGAAGCTTTCTTT
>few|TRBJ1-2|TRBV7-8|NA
CASSLGAPGGYTF
TGTGCCAGCAGCTTAGGGGCGCCGGGTGGCTACACCTTC